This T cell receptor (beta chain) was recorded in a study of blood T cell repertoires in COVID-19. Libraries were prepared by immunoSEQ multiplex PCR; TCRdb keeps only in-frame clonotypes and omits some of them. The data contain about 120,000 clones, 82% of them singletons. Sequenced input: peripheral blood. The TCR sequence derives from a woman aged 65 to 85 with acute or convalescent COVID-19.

DNA for the CDR3: TGTGCCAGCAGCTTGAGGGAATATGGCTACACCTTC. Its protein product is CASSLREYGYTF. The chain uses TRBV12-3 or TRBV12-4 and TRBJ1-2; no reliable D call. The CDR3 extends over 12 amino acids. The V gene lost 6 bases and the J gene lost 5 bases, with 10 bases spanning the gap.